The entry below gives a single TCR beta chain sequence along with its context. Germline assignment: CDR1 MDHEN and CDR2 SYDVKM. CDR3 length: 15 residues. Trimming cost V 5 bases and J 10 bases; bases outside gene matches: 11. The data originate from a study of blood T cell repertoires in COVID-19. Whole-study context: From the United States, Italy and Spain came samples of acute and convalescent COVID-19. The cDNA or gDNA used as material had been derived from T cells, B-cell-depleted T cells, or PBMCs.

Per the original data handling: Estimation of nucleated cell counts relied on the amplification of reference gene primers. Repertoires were generated with immunoSEQ multiplex PCR, while TCRdb's copy carries only in-frame clones and drops some. Clone size and V and J calls were adopted from that table, with D and trimming inferred from the DNA. The sample holds more than 100,000 clones; just under 85% are singletons and the top ten take about 16%. The TCR comes from a woman in her forties or fifties with acute or convalescent COVID-19. The V and J genes are TRBV28 and TRBJ1-4; TRBD1 aligns across 9 bases. The sequenced sample consisted of peripheral blood. CDR3 in DNA: TGTGCCAGCAGTGGCCTACAGGGGGCGCGATTAAAACTGTTTTTT. This sequence encodes CASSGLQGARLKLFF.